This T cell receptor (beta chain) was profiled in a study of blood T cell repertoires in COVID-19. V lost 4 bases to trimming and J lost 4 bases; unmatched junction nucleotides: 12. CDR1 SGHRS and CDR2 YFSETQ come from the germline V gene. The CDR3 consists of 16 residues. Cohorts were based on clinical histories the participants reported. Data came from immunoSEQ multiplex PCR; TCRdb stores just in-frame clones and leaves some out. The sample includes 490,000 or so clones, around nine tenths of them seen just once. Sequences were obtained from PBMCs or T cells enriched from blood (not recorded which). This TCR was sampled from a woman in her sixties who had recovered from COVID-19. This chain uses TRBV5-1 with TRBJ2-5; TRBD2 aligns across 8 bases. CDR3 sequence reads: CASSGPGGLAVETQYF. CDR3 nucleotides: TGCGCCAGCAGCGGACCGGGCGGACTAGCAGTAGAGACCCAGTACTTC.